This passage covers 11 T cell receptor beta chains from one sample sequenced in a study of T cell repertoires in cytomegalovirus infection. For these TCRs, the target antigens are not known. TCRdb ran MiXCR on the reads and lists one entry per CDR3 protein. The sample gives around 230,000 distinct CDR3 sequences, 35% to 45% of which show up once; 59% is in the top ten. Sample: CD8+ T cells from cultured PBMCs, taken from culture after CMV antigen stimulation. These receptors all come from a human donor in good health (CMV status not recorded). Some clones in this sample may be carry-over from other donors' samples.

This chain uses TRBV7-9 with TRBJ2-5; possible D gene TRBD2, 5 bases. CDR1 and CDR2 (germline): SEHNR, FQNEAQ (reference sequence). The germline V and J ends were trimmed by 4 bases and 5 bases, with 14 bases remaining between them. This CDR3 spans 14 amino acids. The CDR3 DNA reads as TGTGCCAGCAGCTCCGGACTGACATCGGAGACCCAGTACTTC. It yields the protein CASSSGLTSETQYF.

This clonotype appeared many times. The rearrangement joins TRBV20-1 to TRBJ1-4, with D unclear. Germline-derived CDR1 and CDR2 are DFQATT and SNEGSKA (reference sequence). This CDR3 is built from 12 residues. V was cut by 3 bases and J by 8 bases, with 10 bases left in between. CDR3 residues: CSARSRPEKLFF. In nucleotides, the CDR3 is TGCAGTGCTAGGTCCAGACCCGAAAAACTGTTTTTT.

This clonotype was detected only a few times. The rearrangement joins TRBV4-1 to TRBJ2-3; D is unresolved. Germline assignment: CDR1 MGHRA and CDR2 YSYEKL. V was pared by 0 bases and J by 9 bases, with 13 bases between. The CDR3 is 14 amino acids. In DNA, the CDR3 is TGCGCCAGCAGCCAAGATCGAACAGACCAGACGCAGTATTTT. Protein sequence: CASSQDRTDQTQYF.

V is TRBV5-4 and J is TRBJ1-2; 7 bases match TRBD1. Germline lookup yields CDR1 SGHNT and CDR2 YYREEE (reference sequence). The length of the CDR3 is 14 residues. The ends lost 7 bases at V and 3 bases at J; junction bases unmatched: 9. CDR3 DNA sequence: TGTGCCAGCGGATCTGGGGACAGTTACTATGGCTACACCTTC. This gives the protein CASGSGDSYYGYTF.

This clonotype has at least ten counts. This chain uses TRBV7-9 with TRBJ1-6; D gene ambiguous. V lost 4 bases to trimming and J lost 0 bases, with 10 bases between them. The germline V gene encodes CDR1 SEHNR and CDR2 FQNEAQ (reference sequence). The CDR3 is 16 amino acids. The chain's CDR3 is CASSSTESSYNSPLHF. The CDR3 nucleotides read TGTGCCAGCAGCTCGACGGAGAGCTCCTATAATTCACCCCTCCACTTT.

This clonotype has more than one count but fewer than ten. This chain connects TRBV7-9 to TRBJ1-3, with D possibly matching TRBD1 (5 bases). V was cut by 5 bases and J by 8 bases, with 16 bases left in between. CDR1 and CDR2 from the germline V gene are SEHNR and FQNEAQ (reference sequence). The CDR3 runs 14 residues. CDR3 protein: CASSPAGGEDTIYF. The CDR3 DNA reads TGTGCCAGCAGCCCCGCCGGGGGAGAAGACACCATATATTTT.

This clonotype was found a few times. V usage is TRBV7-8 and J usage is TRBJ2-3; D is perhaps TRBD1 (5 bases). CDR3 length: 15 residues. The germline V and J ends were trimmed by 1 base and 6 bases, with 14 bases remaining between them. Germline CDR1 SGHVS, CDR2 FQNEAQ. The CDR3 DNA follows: TGTGCCAGCAGCTTAGTAGGGGTCCTCACGGATACGCAGTATTTT. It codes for CASSLVGVLTDTQYF.

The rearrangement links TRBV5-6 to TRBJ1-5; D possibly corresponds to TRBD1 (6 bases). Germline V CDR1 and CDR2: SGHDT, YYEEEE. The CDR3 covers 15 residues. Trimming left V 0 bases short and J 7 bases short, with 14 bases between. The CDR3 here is CASSLGGLDSQPQHF. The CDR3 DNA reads TGTGCCAGCAGCTTGGGGGGCTTGGACAGCCAGCCCCAGCATTTT.

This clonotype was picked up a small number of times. Here the CDR3 DNA reads TGTGCCAGCAGTTCTCCCGGGACTCCAAAAAACATTCAGTACTTC. Encoded protein: CASSSPGTPKNIQYF. J is TRBJ2-4 and V is TRBV7-4; D might be TRBD2 (6 bases). The V end lost 6 bases, the J end lost 4 bases, and 16 bases lay between the germline ends. CDR3 length: 15 residues. Germline V gene data show CDR1 as SGHVT and CDR2 as SQSDAQ.

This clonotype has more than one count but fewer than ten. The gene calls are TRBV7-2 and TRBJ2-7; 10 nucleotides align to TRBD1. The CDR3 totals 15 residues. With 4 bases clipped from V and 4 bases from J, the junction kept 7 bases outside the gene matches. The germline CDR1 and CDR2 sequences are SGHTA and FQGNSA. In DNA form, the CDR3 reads TGTGCCAGCAGCTGGGATGGGACAGGGGCTTACGAGCAGTACTTC. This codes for CASSWDGTGAYEQYF.

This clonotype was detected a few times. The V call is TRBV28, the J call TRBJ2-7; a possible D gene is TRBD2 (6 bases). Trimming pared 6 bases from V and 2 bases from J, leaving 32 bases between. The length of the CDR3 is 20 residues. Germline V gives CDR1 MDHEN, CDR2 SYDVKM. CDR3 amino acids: CASRLDSTGLPLSNTYEQYF. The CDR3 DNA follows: TGTGCCAGCAGACTTGACTCGACGGGACTGCCCCTATCTAACACCTACGAGCAGTACTTC.